This T cell receptor beta chain emerged from a study of CD8+CD57+ T cells in acquired aplastic anemia. Turning to the study itself: CD4+ reads averaged roughly 9.8 million in healthy donors. Points from the study as a whole: For CD8+ Simpson's diversity, patients and controls showed no significant difference. Overlap between patients and controls comprised twenty-nine CD8+ CDR3 sequences.

Genomic DNA constituted the template upon which TCR beta VDJ and CDR3 profiling was performed. MiXCR, run by TCRdb on the reads, gives a single entry per CDR3 protein. The profile shows some 150,000 distinct CDR3 sequences, about 40% of them singletons. The junction had 7 bases not matched to a gene; V was cut back by 5 bases and J by 7 bases. Germline CDR1 reads ENHRY; CDR2 reads SYGVKD. This CDR3 is 14 amino acids long. This clonotype turned up a few times. The antigen is unknown. The receptor's source is a human donor in good health, serving as a control. The chain recombines TRBV10-3 with TRBJ1-1, with 10 bases that match TRBD1. Sequencing was done on a sample of sorted CD4+, CD8+, or CD8+CD57+ T cells (not recorded which) from PBMCs. This CDR3 reads CAISMGQGKVEAFF. The CDR3 nucleotides read TGTGCCATCAGTATGGGACAGGGGAAGGTTGAAGCTTTCTTT.